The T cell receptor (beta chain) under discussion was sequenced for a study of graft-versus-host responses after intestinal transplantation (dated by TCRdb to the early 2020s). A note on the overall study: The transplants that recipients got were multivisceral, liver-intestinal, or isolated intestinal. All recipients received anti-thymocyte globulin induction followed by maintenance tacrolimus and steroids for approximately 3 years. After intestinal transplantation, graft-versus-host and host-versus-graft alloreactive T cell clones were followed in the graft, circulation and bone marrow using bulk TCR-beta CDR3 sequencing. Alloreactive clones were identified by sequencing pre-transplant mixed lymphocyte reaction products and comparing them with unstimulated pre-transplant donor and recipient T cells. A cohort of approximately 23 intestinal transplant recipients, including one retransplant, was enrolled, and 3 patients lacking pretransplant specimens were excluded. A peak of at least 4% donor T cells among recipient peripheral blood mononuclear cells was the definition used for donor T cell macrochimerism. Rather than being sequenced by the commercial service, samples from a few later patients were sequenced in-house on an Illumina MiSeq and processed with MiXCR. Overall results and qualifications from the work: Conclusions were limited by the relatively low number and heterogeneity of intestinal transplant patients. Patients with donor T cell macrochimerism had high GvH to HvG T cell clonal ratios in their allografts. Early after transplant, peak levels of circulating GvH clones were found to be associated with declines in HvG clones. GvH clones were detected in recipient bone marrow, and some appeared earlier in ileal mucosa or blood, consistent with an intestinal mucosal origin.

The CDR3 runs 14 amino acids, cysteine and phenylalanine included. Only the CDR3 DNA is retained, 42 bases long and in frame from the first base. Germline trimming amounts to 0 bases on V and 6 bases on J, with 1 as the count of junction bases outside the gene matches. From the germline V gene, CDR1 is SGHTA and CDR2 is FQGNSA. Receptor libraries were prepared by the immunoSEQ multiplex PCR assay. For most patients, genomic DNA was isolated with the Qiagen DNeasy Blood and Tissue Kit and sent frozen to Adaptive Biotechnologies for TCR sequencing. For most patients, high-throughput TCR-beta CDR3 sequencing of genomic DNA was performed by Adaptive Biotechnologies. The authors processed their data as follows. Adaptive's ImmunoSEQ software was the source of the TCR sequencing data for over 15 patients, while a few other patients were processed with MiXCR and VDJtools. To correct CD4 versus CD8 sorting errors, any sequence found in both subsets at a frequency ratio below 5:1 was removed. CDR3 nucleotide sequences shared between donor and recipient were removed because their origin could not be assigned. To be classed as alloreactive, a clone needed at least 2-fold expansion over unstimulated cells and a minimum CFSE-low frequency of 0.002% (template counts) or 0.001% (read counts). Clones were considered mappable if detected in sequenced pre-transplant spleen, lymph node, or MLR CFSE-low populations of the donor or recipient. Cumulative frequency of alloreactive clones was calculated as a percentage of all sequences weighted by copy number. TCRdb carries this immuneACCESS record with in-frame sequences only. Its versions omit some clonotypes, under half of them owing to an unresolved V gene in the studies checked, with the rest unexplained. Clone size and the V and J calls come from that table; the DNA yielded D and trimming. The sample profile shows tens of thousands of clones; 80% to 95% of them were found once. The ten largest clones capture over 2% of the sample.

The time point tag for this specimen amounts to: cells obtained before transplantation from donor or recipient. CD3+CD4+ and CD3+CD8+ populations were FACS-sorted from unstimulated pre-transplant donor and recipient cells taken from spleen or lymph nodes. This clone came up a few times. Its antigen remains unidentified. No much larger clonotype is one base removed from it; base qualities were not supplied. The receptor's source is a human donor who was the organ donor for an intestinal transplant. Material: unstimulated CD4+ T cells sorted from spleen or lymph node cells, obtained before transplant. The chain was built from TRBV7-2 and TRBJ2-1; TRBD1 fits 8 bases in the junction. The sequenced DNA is TGTGCCAGCAGCTTAGCCGGGACAGGCAATGAGCAGTTCTTC. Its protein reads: CASSLAGTGNEQFF.